One and the same sample provided the 9 T cell receptor beta chains below, sequenced in a study of T cell responses to AZD1222 COVID-19 vaccine. Sequencing used immunoSEQ multiplex PCR; TCRdb keeps in-frame clones, though not all of them. The table has fewer than 150,000 clones, around 89% seen once. The sequencing here drew on peripheral blood, taken 28 days after the second AZD1222 dose. Every receptor here comes from an adult who received the AZD1222 COVID-19 vaccine.

The chain recombines TRBV19 with TRBJ2-3; no definite D call. The CDR3 runs to 13 residues. V shed 0 bases and J shed 3 bases, with 4 bases lying between them. Germline V CDR1 and CDR2: LNHDA, SQIVND (reference sequence). The CDR3 bases are TGTGCCAGTAGTATAGAGAAGACAGATACGCAGTATTTT. It encodes CASSIEKTDTQYF.

The table lists this clone with a few counts. The chain has TRBV19 and TRBJ1-5, with TRBD1 identical over 7 bases. Germline CDR1 LNHDA, CDR2 SQIVND (reference sequence). V was pared by 6 bases and J by 5 bases, with 4 bases of the junction left unmatched. The CDR3 spans 13 residues. The CDR3 loop reads CASSEDRDQPQHF. In DNA form, the CDR3 reads TGTGCCAGTAGCGAAGACAGGGATCAGCCCCAGCATTTT.

There are a few counts of this clone. The gene calls are TRBV6-1 and TRBJ2-7; perhaps TRBD2 as D (6 bases). Germline CDR1 is MNHNS and CDR2 is SASEGT. With 4 bases removed from V and 7 bases from J, the gap between germline ends came to 23 bases. CDR3 length: 16 residues. The CDR3 here is CASSGLTSAEGGEQYF. The CDR3 DNA is TGTGCCAGCAGTGGTCTTACGTCGGCGGAAGGAGGGGAGCAGTACTTC.

CDR3: CASSWGSRDTQYF. The CDR3 DNA reads TGTGCCAGCAGTTGGGGGTCCCGCGATACGCAGTATTTT. The gene calls are TRBV6-2 or TRBV6-3 and TRBJ2-3, with D possibly called TRBD1 or TRBD2 (5 bases each). The CDR3 sequence is 13 residues long. V was shortened by 4 bases and J by 6 bases, with 11 bases between the two germline ends. Germline V gives CDR1 MNHEY, CDR2 SVGEGT.

The chain couples TRBV10-3 to TRBJ2-7, with TRBD2 matching 8 bases. The V gene's germline CDR1 is ENHRY and CDR2 SYGVKD. This CDR3 comprises 14 residues. V shed 6 bases, J shed 6 bases, and the junction held 10 bases outside the gene matches. The CDR3 sequence is CAIRPSGGVSEQYF. The CDR3 nucleotides read TGTGCCATCAGACCCAGCGGGGGAGTAAGCGAGCAGTACTTC.

This chain uses TRBV27 with TRBJ1-2; 10 bases are a match to TRBD1. CDR3 length: 17 residues. Germline V gives CDR1 MNHEY, CDR2 SMNVEV (reference sequence). V shed 6 bases and J 7 bases; nucleotides not matched to a gene: 17. CDR3 sequence (DNA): TGTGCCAGCAGGGCAAGGGGACAGGGGATAGTAGGAGGTGGCTACACCTTC. Its protein is CASRARGQGIVGGGYTF.

The chain employs TRBV7-8 and TRBJ1-3; D is undetermined. Germline CDR1 SGHVS, CDR2 FQNEAQ. Trimming cost V 2 bases and J 0 bases, with 2 bases left between them. The CDR3 is 13 residues long. The CDR3 reads CASSLHSGNTIYF. The CDR3 DNA reads as TGTGCCAGCAGCTTACACTCTGGAAACACCATATATTTT. The entire variable domain, with the rest obtained from reference TRBV7-8 and TRBJ1-3, is as follows: GAGVSQSPRYKVAKRGQDVALRCDPISGHVSLFWYQQALGQGPEFLTYFQNEAQLDKSGLPSDRFFAERPEGSVSTLKIQRTQQEDSAVYLCASSLHSGNTIYFGEGSWLTVV.

V gene TRBV10-3 combines with J gene TRBJ2-3, with D perhaps assigned TRBD1 or TRBD2 (5 bases each). The CDR3 consists of 13 residues. CDR1 and CDR2 from the germline V gene are ENHRY and SYGVKD. The V end was cut by 10 bases, the J end by 0 bases, with 11 bases between. DNA of the CDR3: TGTGCCACCAGGGAGACTAGCACAGATACGCAGTATTTT. It specifies CATRETSTDTQYF.

V gene TRBV6-5 combines with J gene TRBJ1-1; tentatively, D is TRBD1 (5 bases). Germline assignment: CDR1 MNHEY and CDR2 SVGAGI. Trimming removed 7 bases at V and 6 bases at J, with 15 bases between. The length of the CDR3 is 13 residues. The CDR3 nucleotides are TGTGCCAGCATAACCCCCAGGGAGGCTGAAGCTTTCTTT. Amino acid sequence: CASITPREAEAFF.